This T cell receptor beta chain was captured in a study of blood T cell repertoires in COVID-19 (dated by TCRdb to 2018 to 2021). About the study as a whole: Samples from collaborators originated in the United States, Italy and Spain and spanned both the acute and convalescent phases of COVID-19. The prospective study material was composed of cDNA or gDNA derived from T cells, B-cell-depleted T cells, or PBMCs. Deeply sampled blood TCRbeta repertoires from subjects exposed to, actively infected with, or recovered from COVID-19 were included in the dataset. The repertoires were released in a freely available public database intended as a resource for research on the immune response to SARS-CoV-2. The samples were drawn from two sources: the first 160 participants of the ongoing ImmuneRACE study, and 950 to 1,500 subjects contributed by 6 global collaborators. Sample metadata almost always included a de-identified subject ID, COVID-19 status, age in years and sex. Where available, HLA class I and class II types were obtained from metadata supplied by the sample provider rather than from assay-based typing.

Overall results and qualifications from the work: The quantity of clinical and demographic metadata differed by source and by participant and was supplied without curation.

The collaborating institutions used their own protocols to collect whole blood in K2EDTA tubes. Collaborator samples were shipped for TCRbeta analysis as frozen whole blood, isolated PBMCs, or DNA extracted from either sample type. This clone was counted between two and nine times. What this receptor recognizes is not known. Within one base of it there is no much larger clone, and no base qualities were kept. CDR1 and CDR2, per the germline V gene, are SGHRS and YFSETQ. Trimming at the junction amounts to 0 bases on V and 1 base on J, and the germline ends lie 7 bases apart. The CDR3 runs 15 residues from the cysteine to the phenylalanine. Just the 45-base CDR3 DNA is kept, in frame starting at base 1. TCRbeta CDR3 regions were amplified from genomic DNA by means of the immunoSEQ Assay, a bias-controlled multiplex PCR. The authors' pipeline ran thus. Within the assay, amplification of reference gene primers was used to estimate how many nucleated cells each sample contained. To quantify the absolute abundance of each unique TCRbeta CDR3 rearrangement, sequence reads were collapsed and filtered. For each sample, productive Simpson clonality was calculated as the square root of Simpson's diversity index over productive rearrangements. This is the immuneACCESS table as TCRdb keeps it, with only in-frame sequences that have V and J called. A part of the clones is gone; compared with another copy, unresolved V genes explain less than half, and the rest is unexplained. V and J calls and clone size are copied from that table; D and trimming were computed from the DNA. This sample is represented by tens of thousands of clones; around 91% of them were singletons. Together, the top ten hold 5% to 6.5% of the sample.

The sequence joins TRBV5-1 to TRBJ2-2; a tentative D match to TRBD2 spans 6 bases. Source material: peripheral blood. The sequence came from a man aged 50-59 years with acute or convalescent COVID-19. This receptor carries the CDR3 CASSLAEGNTGELFF. The sequenced DNA is TGCGCCAGCAGCTTGGCGGAGGGGAACACCGGGGAGCTGTTTTTT. When the CDR3 is completed using the reference TRBV5-1 and TRBJ2-2 genes on either side, the full variable domain is KAGVTQTPRYLIKTRGQQVTLSCSPISGHRSVSWYQQTPGQGLQFLFEYFSETQRNKGNFPGRFSGRQFSNSRSEMNVSTLELGDSALYLCASSLAEGNTGELFFGEGSRLTVL.